The 12 T cell receptor beta chains below come from one sample, sequenced in a study of shared clonotypes between healthy human individuals. Assay: immunoSEQ multiplex PCR; the TCRdb copy retains only in-frame clones and omits some. Of roughly 2.6 million clones in the sample, 90% to 95% were seen once. The material sequenced was naive CD4+ T cells sorted from blood. Subset in this sample: CD45RA+ positively selected. Receptors were obtained from a man in his late teens or twenties in good health.

The genes are TRBV30 and TRBJ2-2, with 7 bases that match TRBD1. Germline V CDR1 and CDR2: GTSNPN, SVGIG (reference sequence). The CDR3 consists of 14 residues. The V segment lost 1 base and the J segment 6 bases; nucleotides outside the gene matches: 5. CDR3 in amino acids: CAWSAWGQSGELFF. The DNA of the CDR3 is TGTGCCTGGAGTGCGTGGGGACAGTCCGGGGAGCTGTTTTTT.

CDR3 coding DNA: TGTGCCAGCAGCTTAGGTGTGGGGTTAAAACTGTTTTTT. Translating gives CASSLGVGLKLFF. The V call is TRBV11-2, the J call TRBJ1-4; D ambiguous. This CDR3 contains 13 residues. The V gene's germline CDR1 is SGHAT and CDR2 FQNNGV. V gave up 1 base and J gave up 10 bases, with 10 bases separating them. Full variable domain (rest looked up from reference TRBV11-2 and TRBJ1-4): EAGVAQSPRYKIIEKRQSVAFWCNPISGHATLYWYQQILGQGPKLLIQFQNNGVVDDSQLPKDRFSAERLKGVDSTLKIQPAKLEDSAVYLCASSLGVGLKLFFGSGTQLSVL.

The chain uses TRBV12-5 and TRBJ1-6; D is undetermined. Germline V lookup: CDR1 LGHNT, CDR2 FRNRAP. The CDR3 spans 12 residues. The V gene lost 3 bases and the J gene lost 5 bases, with 2 bases spanning the gap. The CDR3 loop is CASGFDNSPLHF. The DNA of the CDR3 is TGTGCTAGTGGTTTCGATAATTCACCCCTCCACTTT.

The rearrangement joins TRBV7-3 to TRBJ2-2; D is perhaps TRBD2 (6 bases). CDR1 SGHTA and CDR2 FQGTGA come from the germline V gene. V dropped 5 bases and J dropped 6 bases, with 19 bases sitting between them. The CDR3 loop spans 16 amino acids. The CDR3 sequence: CASSLEGPGGAGELFF. CDR3 nucleotides: TGTGCCAGCAGCCTAGAGGGCCCCGGGGGAGCCGGGGAGCTGTTTTTT.

The genes are TRBV6-1 and TRBJ1-5; a weak D match, TRBD1 (5 bases). The germline gives CDR1 MNHNS, CDR2 SASEGT. Between the trimmed V and J ends, which lost 6 bases and 6 bases, there was a span of 15 bases. This CDR3 contains 14 residues. CDR3 loop: CASRGQGSGQPQHF. DNA of the CDR3: TGTGCCAGCAGGGGTCAGGGCTCGGGTCAGCCCCAGCATTTT.

This clone appeared once. The V and J genes are TRBV14 and TRBJ2-1, with TRBD2 matching 9 bases. V shed 4 bases and J 7 bases; nucleotides not matched to a gene: 8. CDR3 length: 15 amino acids. The germline gives CDR1 SGHDN, CDR2 FVKESK. The CDR3 loop reads CASSPRLAAGNEQFF. The CDR3 DNA reads as TGTGCCAGCAGCCCTAGACTAGCGGCGGGGAATGAGCAGTTCTTC.

The rearrangement links TRBV6-5 to TRBJ2-5, with D possibly TRBD1 on 5 matching bases. Germline lookup yields CDR1 MNHEY and CDR2 SVGAGI. V lost 5 bases and J 4 bases, leaving 8 bases between the germline ends. The CDR3 has 12 amino acids. The CDR3 region has the DNA TGTGCCAGCAGTCAGGGTGTAGAGACCCAGTACTTC. Its translation: CASSQGVETQYF.

The rearrangement links TRBV6-5 to TRBJ2-1, with D possibly TRBD1 on 6 matching bases. The CDR3 spans 16 residues. Trimming shortened V by 0 bases and J by 0 bases, and 9 bases separated the two germline ends. In germline, CDR1 is MNHEY, CDR2 SVGAGI. The CDR3 region has the DNA TGTGCCAGCAGTTACTCGGGGGCCCACTCCTACAATGAGCAGTTCTTC. Translated, it gives CASSYSGAHSYNEQFF.

The J gene is TRBJ2-3, the V gene TRBV2; TRBD2 agrees at 9 bases. Losses at the gene ends were 3 bases for V and 5 bases for J; bases not matched to a gene: 9. This CDR3 is built from 16 residues. Germline CDR1 and CDR2: SNHLY and FYNNEI. The chain's CDR3 is CASSDSRGRAGDTQYF. As DNA, the CDR3 is TGTGCCAGCAGTGATTCCCGCGGGAGGGCCGGAGATACGCAGTATTTT.

The rearrangement uses TRBV5-1 and TRBJ2-3, with D hard to call. V shed 0 bases and J shed 2 bases, with 10 bases lying between them. The germline V gene has CDR1 SGHRS and CDR2 YFSETQ. This CDR3 region has 15 residues. CDR3 sequence (DNA): TGCGCCAGCAGCTTGGCCCAGGCAGTCACAGATACGCAGTATTTT. It specifies CASSLAQAVTDTQYF.

The chain is built from TRBV5-5 and TRBJ2-2; D not resolved. The CDR3 totals 16 residues. Germline-derived CDR1 and CDR2 are SGHKS and YYEKEE (reference sequence). Trimming removed 1 base at V and 4 bases at J, with 14 bases between. The CDR3 loop is CASSLPLVSLTGELFF. Written as DNA, the CDR3 is TGTGCCAGCAGCTTGCCTCTGGTCAGCCTCACCGGGGAGCTGTTTTTT.

CDR3 amino acids: CASSPPPGQGHTEAFF. CDR3 DNA sequence: TGTGCCAGCAGCCCCCCCCCGGGACAGGGCCACACTGAAGCTTTCTTT. The chain uses TRBV11-2 and TRBJ1-1, with 9 bases fitting TRBD1. The V gene's germline CDR1 is SGHAT and CDR2 FQNNGV. The CDR3 has 16 amino acids. V lost 5 bases, J lost 3 bases, and 10 bases stayed unmatched. Filled out from reference TRBV11-2 and TRBJ1-1, the complete variable domain reads EAGVAQSPRYKIIEKRQSVAFWCNPISGHATLYWYQQILGQGPKLLIQFQNNGVVDDSQLPKDRFSAERLKGVDSTLKIQPAKLEDSAVYLCASSPPPGQGHTEAFFGQGTRLTVV.